The TCR beta chain described here comes from a study of shared clonotypes between healthy human individuals. CDR3 size: 19 residues. Germline V lookup: CDR1 SEHNR, CDR2 FQNEAQ (reference sequence). Unmatched junction bases numbered 16, after V lost 3 bases and J lost 4 bases. Ten immunoSEQ deep assay plates served to sequence unsorted PBMC DNA. Here immunoSEQ multiplex PCR was the method, and the copy in TCRdb shows in-frame clones only, minus some. The sample holds about 470,000 clones, about four fifths seen once. This clone was counted a single time. The sequence was obtained from a woman between 40 and 50 years old in good health. Some clones in this sample may be carry-over from other donors' samples. Sequencing was done on a sample of PBMCs. The V gene is TRBV7-9, the J gene TRBJ2-3; 10 nucleotides align to TRBD2. CDR3 nucleotide sequence: TGTGCCAGCAGCTTCCCGTTTCGGCTAGCGGGAGAGGGGGCAGATACGCAGTATTTT. It encodes CASSFPFRLAGEGADTQYF.